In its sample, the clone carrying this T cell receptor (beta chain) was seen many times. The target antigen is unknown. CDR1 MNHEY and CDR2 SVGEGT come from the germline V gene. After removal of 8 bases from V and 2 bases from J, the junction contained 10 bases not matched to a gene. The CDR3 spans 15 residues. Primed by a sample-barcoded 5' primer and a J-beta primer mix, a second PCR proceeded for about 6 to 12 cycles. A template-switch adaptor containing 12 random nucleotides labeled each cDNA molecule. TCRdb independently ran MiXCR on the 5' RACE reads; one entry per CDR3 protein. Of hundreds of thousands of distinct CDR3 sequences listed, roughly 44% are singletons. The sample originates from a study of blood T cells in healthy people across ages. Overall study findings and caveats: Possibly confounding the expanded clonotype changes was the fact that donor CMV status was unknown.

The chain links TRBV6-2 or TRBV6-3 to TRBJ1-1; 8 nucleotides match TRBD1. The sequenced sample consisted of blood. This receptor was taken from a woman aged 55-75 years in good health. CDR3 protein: CASQGQVGRNTEAFF. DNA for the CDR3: TGTGCCAGCCAGGGACAGGTCGGTAGAAACACTGAAGCTTTCTTT.